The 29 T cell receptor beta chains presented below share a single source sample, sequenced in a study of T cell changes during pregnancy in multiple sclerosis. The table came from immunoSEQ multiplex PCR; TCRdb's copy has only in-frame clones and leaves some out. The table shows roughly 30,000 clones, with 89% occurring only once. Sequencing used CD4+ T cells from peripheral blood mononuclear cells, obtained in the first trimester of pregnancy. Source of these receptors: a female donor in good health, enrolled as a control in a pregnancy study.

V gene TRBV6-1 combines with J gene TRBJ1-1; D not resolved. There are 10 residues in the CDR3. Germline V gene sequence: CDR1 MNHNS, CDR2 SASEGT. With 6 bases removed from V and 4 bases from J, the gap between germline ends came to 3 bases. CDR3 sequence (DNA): TGTGCCAGCAGGCGCACTGAAGCTTTCTTT. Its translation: CASRRTEAFF.

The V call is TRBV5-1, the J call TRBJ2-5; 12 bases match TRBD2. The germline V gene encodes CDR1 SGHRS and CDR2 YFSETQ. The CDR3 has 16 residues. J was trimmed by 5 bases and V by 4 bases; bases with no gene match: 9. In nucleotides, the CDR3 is TGCGCCAGCAGCCGACTAGCGGGGGAGCCGGGGGAGACCCAGTACTTC. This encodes CASSRLAGEPGETQYF. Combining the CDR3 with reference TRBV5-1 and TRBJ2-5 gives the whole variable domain KAGVTQTPRYLIKTRGQQVTLSCSPISGHRSVSWYQQTPGQGLQFLFEYFSETQRNKGNFPGRFSGRQFSNSRSEMNVSTLELGDSALYLCASSRLAGEPGETQYFGPGTRLLVL.

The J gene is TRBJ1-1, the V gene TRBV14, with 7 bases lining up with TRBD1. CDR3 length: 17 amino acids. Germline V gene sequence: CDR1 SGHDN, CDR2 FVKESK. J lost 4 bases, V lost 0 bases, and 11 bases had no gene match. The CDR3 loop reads CASSQDSRRGQRTEAFF. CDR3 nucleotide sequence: TGTGCCAGCAGCCAAGACTCGCGGAGGGGGCAGCGCACTGAAGCTTTCTTT.

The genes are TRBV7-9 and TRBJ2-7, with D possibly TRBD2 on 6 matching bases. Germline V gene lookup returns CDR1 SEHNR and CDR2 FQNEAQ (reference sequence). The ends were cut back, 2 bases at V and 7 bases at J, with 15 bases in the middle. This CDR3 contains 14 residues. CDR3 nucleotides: TGTGCCAGCAGCTTACAACACCCTGGGAGGGAGCAGTACTTC. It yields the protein CASSLQHPGREQYF.

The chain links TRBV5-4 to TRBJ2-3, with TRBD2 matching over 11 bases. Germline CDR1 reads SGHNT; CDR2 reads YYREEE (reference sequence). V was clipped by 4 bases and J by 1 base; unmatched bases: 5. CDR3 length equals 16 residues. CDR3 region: CASSATSGGGTDTQYF. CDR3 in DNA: TGTGCCAGCAGCGCTACTAGCGGGGGAGGCACAGATACGCAGTATTTT.

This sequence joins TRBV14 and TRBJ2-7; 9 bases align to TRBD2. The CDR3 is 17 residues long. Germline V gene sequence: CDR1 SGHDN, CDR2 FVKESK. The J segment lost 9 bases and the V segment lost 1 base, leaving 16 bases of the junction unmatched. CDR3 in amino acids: CASSQGELLAGPLGQYF. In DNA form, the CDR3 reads TGTGCCAGCAGCCAAGGGGAGCTCCTAGCGGGGCCCCTCGGGCAGTACTTC.

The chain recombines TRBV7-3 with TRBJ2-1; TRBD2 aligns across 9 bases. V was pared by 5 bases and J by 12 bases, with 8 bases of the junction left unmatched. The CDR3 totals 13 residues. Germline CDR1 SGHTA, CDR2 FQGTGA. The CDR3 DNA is TGTGCCAGCAGCCCGGCGAGCGGGGGGCCGCAGTTCTTC. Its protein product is CASSPASGGPQFF.

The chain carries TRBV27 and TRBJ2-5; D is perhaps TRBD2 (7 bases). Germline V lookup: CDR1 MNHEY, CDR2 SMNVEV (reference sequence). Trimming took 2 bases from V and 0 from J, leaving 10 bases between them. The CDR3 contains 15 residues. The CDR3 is CASSLAGANQETQYF. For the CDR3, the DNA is TGTGCCAGCAGTTTAGCGGGGGCCAACCAAGAGACCCAGTACTTC.

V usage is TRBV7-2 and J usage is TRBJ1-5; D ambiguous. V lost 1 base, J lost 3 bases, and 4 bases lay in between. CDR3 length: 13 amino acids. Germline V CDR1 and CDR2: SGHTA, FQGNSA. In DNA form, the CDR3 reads TGTGCCAGCAGCTTAGACAACAATCAGCCCCAGCATTTT. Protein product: CASSLDNNQPQHF.

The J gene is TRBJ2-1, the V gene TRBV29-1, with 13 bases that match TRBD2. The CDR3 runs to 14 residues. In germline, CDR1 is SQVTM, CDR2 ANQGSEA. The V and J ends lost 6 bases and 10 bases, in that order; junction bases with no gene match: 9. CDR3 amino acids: CSVETSGRPQEQFF. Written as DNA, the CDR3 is TGCAGCGTGGAGACTAGCGGGAGGCCTCAGGAGCAGTTCTTC.

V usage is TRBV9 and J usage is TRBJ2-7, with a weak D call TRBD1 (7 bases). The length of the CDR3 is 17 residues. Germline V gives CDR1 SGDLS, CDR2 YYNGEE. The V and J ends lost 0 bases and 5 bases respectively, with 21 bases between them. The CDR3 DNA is TGTGCCAGCAGCGTAGGATATAACAGGGGACTGGGCGACGAGCAGTACTTC. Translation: CASSVGYNRGLGDEQYF.

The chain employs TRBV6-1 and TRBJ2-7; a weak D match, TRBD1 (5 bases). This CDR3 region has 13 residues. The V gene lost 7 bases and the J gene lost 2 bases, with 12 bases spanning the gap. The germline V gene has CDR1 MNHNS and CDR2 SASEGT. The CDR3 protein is CASKGETTYEQYF. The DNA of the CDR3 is TGTGCCAGCAAAGGGGAAACTACCTACGAGCAGTACTTC.

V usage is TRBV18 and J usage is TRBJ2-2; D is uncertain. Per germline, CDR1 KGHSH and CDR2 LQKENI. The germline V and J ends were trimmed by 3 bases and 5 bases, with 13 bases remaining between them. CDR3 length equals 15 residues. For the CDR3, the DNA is TGTGCCAGCTCACCGGTTTCCCCCGGGACCGGGGAGCTGTTTTTT. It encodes CASSPVSPGTGELFF.

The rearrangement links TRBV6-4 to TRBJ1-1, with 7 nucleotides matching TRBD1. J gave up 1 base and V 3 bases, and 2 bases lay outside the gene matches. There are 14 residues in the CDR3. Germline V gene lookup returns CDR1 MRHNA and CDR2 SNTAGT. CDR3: CASSEGGRNTEAFF. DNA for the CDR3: TGTGCCAGCAGTGAAGGGGGCAGGAACACTGAAGCTTTCTTT.

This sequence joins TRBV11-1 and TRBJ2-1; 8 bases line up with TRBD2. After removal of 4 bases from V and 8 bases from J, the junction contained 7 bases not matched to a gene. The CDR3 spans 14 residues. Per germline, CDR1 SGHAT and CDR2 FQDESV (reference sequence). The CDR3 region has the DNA TGTGCCAGCAGCTCTAATAGCGGGGAGGATGAGCAGTTCTTC. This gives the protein CASSSNSGEDEQFF.

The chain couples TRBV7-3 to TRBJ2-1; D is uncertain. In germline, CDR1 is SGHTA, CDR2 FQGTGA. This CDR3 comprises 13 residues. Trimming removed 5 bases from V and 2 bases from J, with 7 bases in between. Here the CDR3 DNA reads TGTGCCAGCAGCCTACGCCCCTACAATGAGCAGTTCTTC. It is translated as CASSLRPYNEQFF.

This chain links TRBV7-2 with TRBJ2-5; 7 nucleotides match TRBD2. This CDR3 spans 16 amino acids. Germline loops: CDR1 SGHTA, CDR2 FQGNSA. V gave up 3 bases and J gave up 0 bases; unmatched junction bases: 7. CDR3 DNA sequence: TGTGCCAGCAGCTTTGGGGGGGGGACGTACCAAGAGACCCAGTACTTC. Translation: CASSFGGGTYQETQYF.

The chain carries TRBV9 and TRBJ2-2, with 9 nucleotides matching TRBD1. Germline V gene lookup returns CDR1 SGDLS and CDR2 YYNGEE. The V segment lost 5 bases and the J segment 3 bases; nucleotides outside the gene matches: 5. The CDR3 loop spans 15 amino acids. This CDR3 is CASREQGADTGELFF. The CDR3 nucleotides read TGTGCCAGCAGGGAACAGGGGGCAGACACCGGGGAGCTGTTTTTT.

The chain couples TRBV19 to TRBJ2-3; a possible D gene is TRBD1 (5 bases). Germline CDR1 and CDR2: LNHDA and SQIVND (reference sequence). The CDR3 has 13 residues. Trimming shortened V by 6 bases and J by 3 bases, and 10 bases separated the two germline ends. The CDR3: CASSPGMTDTQYF. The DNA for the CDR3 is TGTGCCAGTAGCCCAGGGATGACAGATACGCAGTATTTT.

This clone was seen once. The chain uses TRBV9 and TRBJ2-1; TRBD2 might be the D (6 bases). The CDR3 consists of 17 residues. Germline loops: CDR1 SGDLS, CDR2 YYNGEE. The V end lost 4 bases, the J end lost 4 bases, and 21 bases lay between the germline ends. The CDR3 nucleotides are TGTGCCAGCAGCAGGGCTAGCGAGACCCTCCTATACAATGAGCAGTTCTTC. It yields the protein CASSRASETLLYNEQFF.

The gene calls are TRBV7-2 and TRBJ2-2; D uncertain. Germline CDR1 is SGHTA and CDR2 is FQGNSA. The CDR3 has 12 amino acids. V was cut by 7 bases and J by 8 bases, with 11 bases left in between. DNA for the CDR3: TGTGCCAGCAAGACAAACCCAGGGGAGCTGTTTTTT. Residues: CASKTNPGELFF.

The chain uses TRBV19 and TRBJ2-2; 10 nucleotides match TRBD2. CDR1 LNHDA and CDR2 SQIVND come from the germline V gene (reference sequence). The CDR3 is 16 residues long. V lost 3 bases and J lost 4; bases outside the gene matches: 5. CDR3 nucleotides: TGTGCCAGTAGTATTGGTAGCGGGAGGTCCACCGGGGAGCTGTTTTTT. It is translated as CASSIGSGRSTGELFF.

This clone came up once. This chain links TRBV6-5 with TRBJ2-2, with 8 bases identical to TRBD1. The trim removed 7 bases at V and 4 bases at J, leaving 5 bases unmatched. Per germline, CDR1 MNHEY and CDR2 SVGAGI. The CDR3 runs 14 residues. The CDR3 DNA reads TGTGCCAGCAAAGTTCAGGGGGCCACCGGGGAGCTGTTTTTT. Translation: CASKVQGATGELFF.

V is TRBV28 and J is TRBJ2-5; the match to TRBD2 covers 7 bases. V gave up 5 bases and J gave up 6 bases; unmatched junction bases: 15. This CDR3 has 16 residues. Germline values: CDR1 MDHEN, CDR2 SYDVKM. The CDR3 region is CASSAWGGRGEKTQYF. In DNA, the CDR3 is TGTGCCAGCAGTGCCTGGGGGGGTAGGGGAGAAAAGACCCAGTACTTC.

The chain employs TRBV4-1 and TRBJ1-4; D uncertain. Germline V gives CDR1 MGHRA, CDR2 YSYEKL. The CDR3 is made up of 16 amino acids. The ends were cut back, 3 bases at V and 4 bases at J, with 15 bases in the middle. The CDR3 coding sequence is TGCGCCAGCAGCCAGGCCGGCGGCCAATATAATGAAAAACTGTTTTTT. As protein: CASSQAGGQYNEKLFF.

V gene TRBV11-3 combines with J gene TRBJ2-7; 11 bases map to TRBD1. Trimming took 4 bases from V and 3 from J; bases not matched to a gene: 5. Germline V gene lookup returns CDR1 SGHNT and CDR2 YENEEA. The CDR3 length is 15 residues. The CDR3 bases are TGTGCCAGCAGCTCGGCCGGGACAGGGGGCTACGAGCAGTACTTC. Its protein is CASSSAGTGGYEQYF.

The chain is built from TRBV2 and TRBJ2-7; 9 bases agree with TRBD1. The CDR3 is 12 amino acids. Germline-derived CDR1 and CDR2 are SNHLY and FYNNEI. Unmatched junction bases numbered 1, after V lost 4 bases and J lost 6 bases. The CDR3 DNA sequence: TGTGCCAGCAGTGGGACAGGGGTCGAGCAGTACTTC. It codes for CASSGTGVEQYF.

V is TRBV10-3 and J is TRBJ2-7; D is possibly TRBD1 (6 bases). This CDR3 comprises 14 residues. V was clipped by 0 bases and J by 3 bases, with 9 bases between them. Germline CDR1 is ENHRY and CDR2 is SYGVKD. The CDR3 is CAISESGQYYEQYF. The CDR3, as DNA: TGTGCCATCAGTGAGTCTGGACAGTACTACGAGCAGTACTTC.

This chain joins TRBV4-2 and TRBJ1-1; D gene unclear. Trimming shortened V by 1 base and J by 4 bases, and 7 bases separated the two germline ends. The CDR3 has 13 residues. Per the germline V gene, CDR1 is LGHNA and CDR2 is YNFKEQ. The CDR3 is CASSQGIGTEAFF. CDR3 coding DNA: TGTGCCAGCAGCCAAGGCATCGGCACTGAAGCTTTCTTT.